This T cell receptor (beta chain) was obtained from a study of blood T cells in healthy people across ages. Study results and limitations: Age showed a roughly linear inverse relationship with TCR beta diversity per million T cells.

The CDR3 consists of 16 residues. Looked up from germline, CDR1 is DFQATT and CDR2 is SNEGSKA (reference sequence). Trimming removed 3 bases from V and 1 base from J, with 16 bases in between. A J-beta primer mix and a sample-barcoded 5' primer were used in a second PCR of roughly 6 to 12 cycles. All samples gave at least 2.5 million CDR3-containing paired-end reads. TCRdb reprocessed the 5' RACE reads with MiXCR, giving one entry per CDR3 protein. Of over 1,300,000 distinct CDR3 sequences listed, roughly 59% are singletons. This clonotype has more than one count but fewer than ten. Its specificity is not known.

The V call is TRBV20-1, the J call TRBJ1-3, with D hard to call. The origin of this receptor is a man younger than 30 in good health. The sequenced sample consisted of blood. The CDR3 region is CSASSRLPTSGNTIYF. CDR3 DNA: TGCAGTGCTAGCTCCCGCCTCCCCACATCTGGAAACACCATATATTTT.